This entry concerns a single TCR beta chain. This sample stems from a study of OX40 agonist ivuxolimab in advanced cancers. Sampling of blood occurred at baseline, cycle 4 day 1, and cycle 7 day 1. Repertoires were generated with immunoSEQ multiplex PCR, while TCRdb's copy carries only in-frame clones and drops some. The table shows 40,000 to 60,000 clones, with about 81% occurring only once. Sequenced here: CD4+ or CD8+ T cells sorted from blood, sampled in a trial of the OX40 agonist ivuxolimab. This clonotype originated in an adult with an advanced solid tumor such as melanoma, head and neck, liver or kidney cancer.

This chain's CDR3 is CATRTSGTLGGEQYF. In DNA form, the CDR3 reads TGTGCCACCAGGACTAGCGGGACCCTAGGGGGCGAGCAGTACTTC. The chain couples TRBV30 to TRBJ2-7; TRBD2 agrees at 12 bases. The CDR3 covers 15 residues. Unmatched junction bases numbered 14, after V lost 8 bases and J lost 6 bases. Germline lookup yields CDR1 GTSNPN and CDR2 SVGIG (reference sequence).